This T cell receptor (beta chain) was obtained from a study of T cell changes during pregnancy in multiple sclerosis. The CDR3 length is 13 residues. Germline CDR1 reads SGHTA; CDR2 reads FQGNSA. Trimming took off 5 bases at V and 8 bases at J, with 15 bases between the two ends. Only in-frame clones appear in the TCRdb table, and some are missing; sequencing was by immunoSEQ multiplex PCR. The sample records around 21,000 clones, roughly nine tenths being singletons. This TCR came from a female donor in good health, enrolled as a control in a pregnancy study. V gene TRBV7-2 combines with J gene TRBJ1-2; D possibly corresponds to TRBD1 (6 bases). Sequencing was performed on CD8+ T cells from peripheral blood mononuclear cells, taken after pregnancy. The CDR3 loop is CASSLPQGWGYTF. In DNA form, the CDR3 reads TGTGCCAGCAGCCTACCCCAGGGGTGGGGCTACACCTTC.